These 26 T cell receptor beta chains were all obtained from the same sample, sequenced in a study of blood T cell repertoires in COVID-19. Profiling relied on immunoSEQ multiplex PCR, and the TCRdb table lists in-frame clones only, not all of them. The sample holds about 190,000 clones, less than 90% seen once. Sequenced material: peripheral blood. Source of these receptors: a human donor in a cohort sampled during active COVID-19.

The CDR3 DNA follows: TGTGCCAGCAGTCAACTCGGGACATCCCGAGGGGGCTACACCTTC. Translated, it gives CASSQLGTSRGGYTF. This rearrangement joins TRBV9 to TRBJ1-2, with D tentatively TRBD1 (6 bases). The CDR3 extends over 15 amino acids. Trimming left V 5 bases short and J 8 bases short, with 22 bases between. The germline gives CDR1 SGDLS, CDR2 YYNGEE.

The chain couples TRBV7-2 to TRBJ1-5; D ambiguous. Trimming pared 1 base from V and 1 base from J, leaving 8 bases between. CDR3 size: 15 residues. Germline CDR1 and CDR2: SGHTA and FQGNSA. The CDR3 DNA is TGTGCCAGCAGCTTAGTACAGAGCAGCAATCAGCCCCAGCATTTT. As protein: CASSLVQSSNQPQHF. Full variable domain (missing parts from reference TRBV7-2 and TRBJ1-5): GAGVSQSPSNKVTEKGKDVELRCDPISGHTALYWYRQSLGQGLEFLIYFQGNSAPDKSGLPSDRFSAERTGGSVSTLTIQRTQQEDSAVYLCASSLVQSSNQPQHFGDGTRLSIL.

The chain combines TRBV9 with TRBJ1-2; 7 bases match TRBD1. Germline V gene lookup returns CDR1 SGDLS and CDR2 YYNGEE. This CDR3 is 15 amino acids long. The ends lost 0 bases at V and 5 bases at J; junction bases unmatched: 7. CDR3 in amino acids: CASSVGGDSLYGYTF. CDR3 nucleotide sequence: TGTGCCAGCAGCGTAGGTGGGGACAGCCTGTATGGCTACACCTTC.

The chain is built from TRBV18 and TRBJ1-1, with 8 positions matching TRBD1. This CDR3 is 15 amino acids long. The V segment lost 3 bases and the J segment 6 bases; nucleotides outside the gene matches: 9. Germline loops: CDR1 KGHSH, CDR2 LQKENI. The DNA for the CDR3 is TGTGCCAGCTCACCTCTCACAGGGGGAGGTCCTGAAGCTTTCTTT. Translation gives CASSPLTGGGPEAFF.

The chain links TRBV3-1 (or the pseudogene TRBV3-2) to TRBJ1-2; D is undetermined. This CDR3 has 12 residues. Trimming took off 0 bases at V and 8 bases at J, with 7 bases between the two ends. Germline V CDR1 and CDR2: LGHDT, YNNKEL (reference sequence). The DNA of the CDR3 is TGTGCCAGCAGCCAAGATCTTGGCGGCTACACCTTC. It specifies CASSQDLGGYTF.

This chain uses TRBV5-1 with TRBJ1-6, with D possibly being TRBD1 (5 bases). The CDR3 length is 16 residues. With 4 bases removed from V and 5 bases from J, the gap between germline ends came to 16 bases. Per the germline V gene, CDR1 is SGHRS and CDR2 is YFSETQ. This chain's CDR3 is CASSDGAWENNSPLHF. The CDR3 coding sequence is TGCGCCAGCAGCGATGGGGCCTGGGAAAATAATTCACCCCTCCACTTT.

The V call is TRBV15, the J call TRBJ2-1, with TRBD2 matching 8 bases. The germline gives CDR1 LNHNV, CDR2 YYDKDF (reference sequence). The V and J ends lost 1 base and 5 bases, in that order; junction bases with no gene match: 10. There are 17 residues in the CDR3. The CDR3: CATSRGLLAGGNNEQFF. CDR3 DNA sequence: TGTGCCACCAGCAGAGGGCTTCTAGCGGGTGGGAACAATGAGCAGTTCTTC.

The V and J genes are TRBV7-3 and TRBJ1-6; D gene ambiguous. Trimming removed 10 bases at V and 12 bases at J, with 19 bases between. Germline V gene lookup returns CDR1 SGHTA and CDR2 FQGTGA. The length of the CDR3 is 13 residues. The DNA of the CDR3 is TGTGCCACCTCCGGGTCACCTCGTGGACCCCTCCACTTT. As protein: CATSGSPRGPLHF.

CDR3 nucleotide sequence: TGTGCCAGCAGGGCCGGGCTAGCGGGGGCAGATACGCAGTATTTT. It encodes CASRAGLAGADTQYF. J is TRBJ2-3 and V is TRBV3-1 (or the pseudogene TRBV3-2), with 10 bases lining up with TRBD2. The CDR3 loop spans 15 amino acids. Germline CDR1 and CDR2: LGHDT and YNNKEL (reference sequence). J was trimmed by 4 bases and V by 6 bases; bases with no gene match: 7.

This chain uses TRBV7-2 with TRBJ1-5, with TRBD1 matching 10 bases. This CDR3 is built from 15 residues. The ends lost 5 bases at V and 7 bases at J; junction bases unmatched: 8. Germline V gene sequence: CDR1 SGHTA, CDR2 FQGNSA. The CDR3 bases are TGTGCCAGCAGCCCACGACAGGGGGCGAGACAGCCCCAGCATTTT. This encodes CASSPRQGARQPQHF.

The CDR3 here is CAWSGQANRGGANTIYF. The DNA of the CDR3 is TGTGCCTGGAGCGGCCAAGCGAACAGGGGGGGAGCCAACACCATATATTTT. The rearrangement joins TRBV30 to TRBJ1-3; 8 bases map to TRBD1. The CDR3 runs 17 residues. CDR1 GTSNPN and CDR2 SVGIG come from the germline V gene (reference sequence). V lost 3 bases, J lost 7 bases, and 17 bases stayed unmatched.

This chain connects TRBV18 to TRBJ2-1; 13 bases fit TRBD2. The CDR3 is 16 amino acids. V lost 3 bases, J lost 7 bases, and 6 bases stayed unmatched. Germline-derived CDR1 and CDR2 are KGHSH and LQKENI. In nucleotides, the CDR3 is TGTGCCAGCTCACCGTCGGGACTAGCGGGATGGAATGAGCAGTTCTTC. Its protein product is CASSPSGLAGWNEQFF.

This rearrangement joins TRBV12-3 or TRBV12-4 to TRBJ1-4; no definite D call. This CDR3 comprises 12 residues. V was shortened by 6 bases and J by 5 bases, with 7 bases between the two germline ends. CDR3 sequence: CASSSGNEKLFF. In nucleotides, the CDR3 is TGTGCCAGCAGCTCGGGAAATGAAAAACTGTTTTTT.

This clone was detected a few times. V is TRBV30 and J is TRBJ2-4; a weak D match, TRBD2 (5 bases). Between the trimmed V and J ends, which lost 8 bases and 6 bases, there was a span of 11 bases. This CDR3 region has 11 residues. Germline V gene sequence: CDR1 GTSNPN, CDR2 SVGIG (reference sequence). The CDR3 loop is CAGGRRNIQYF. In DNA form, the CDR3 reads TGTGCCGGAGGACGGCGAAACATTCAGTACTTC.

The chain links TRBV28 to TRBJ2-7; TRBD1 matches 8 bases. The V and J ends lost 7 bases and 1 base, in that order; junction bases with no gene match: 9. This CDR3 has 15 amino acids. Germline loops: CDR1 MDHEN, CDR2 SYDVKM. CDR3 nucleotides: TGTGCCAGCAAAACCTCTGGACAGGGATCCTACGAGCAGTACTTC. It encodes CASKTSGQGSYEQYF.

V usage is TRBV2 and J usage is TRBJ1-2; tentative D call: TRBD1 (5 bases). Trimming left V 6 bases short and J 2 bases short, with 13 bases between. Germline V gene lookup returns CDR1 SNHLY and CDR2 FYNNEI. The CDR3 contains 14 residues. The CDR3, as DNA: TGTGCCAGCAGGCAGGGCGCTGGCAACTATGGCTACACCTTC. Translation gives CASRQGAGNYGYTF. Variable domain in full (rest from reference TRBV2 and TRBJ1-2): EPEVTQTPSHQVTQMGQEVILRCVPISNHLYFYWYRQILGQKVEFLVSFYNNEISEKSEIFDDQFSVERPDGSNFTLKIRSTKLEDSAMYFCASRQGAGNYGYTFGSGTRLTVV.

This clone was seen a few times. This rearrangement joins TRBV5-6 to TRBJ1-6; D not resolved. The CDR3 loop spans 16 amino acids. V was trimmed by 0 bases and J by 7 bases, leaving 14 bases between them. Germline V lookup: CDR1 SGHDT, CDR2 YYEEEE. The CDR3 DNA follows: TGTGCCAGCAGCTTGGTCGGTGGGCAGAAGAATTCACCCCTCCACTTT. Encoded protein: CASSLVGGQKNSPLHF.

The chain carries TRBV3-1 (or the pseudogene TRBV3-2) and TRBJ1-1, with no clear D. V lost 1 base and J lost 1, with 7 bases in between. The CDR3 contains 14 residues. Germline loops: CDR1 LGHDT, CDR2 YNNKEL (reference sequence). The CDR3 bases are TGTGCCAGCAGCCAAGGACACTCGAACACTGAAGCTTTCTTT. Translating gives CASSQGHSNTEAFF.

The chain uses TRBV7-9 and TRBJ1-1; D unresolved. CDR3 size: 14 residues. Trimming pared 2 bases from V and 1 base from J, leaving 8 bases between. Germline V gives CDR1 SEHNR, CDR2 FQNEAQ (reference sequence). The CDR3 bases are TGTGCCAGCAGCTTATCTTCACAGAACACTGAAGCTTTCTTT. Encoded protein: CASSLSSQNTEAFF.

The rearrangement uses TRBV27 and TRBJ2-2, with 10 bases lining up with TRBD2. CDR3 length: 17 amino acids. In germline, CDR1 is MNHEY, CDR2 SMNVEV (reference sequence). Losses at the gene ends were 5 bases for V and 0 bases for J; bases not matched to a gene: 6. The CDR3 here is CASSRSGRNANTGELFF. The CDR3 DNA is TGTGCCAGCAGTCGTAGCGGGAGGAACGCGAACACCGGGGAGCTGTTTTTT.

The rearrangement links TRBV6-1 to TRBJ2-2; D remains unclear. The CDR3 contains 16 residues. CDR1 MNHNS and CDR2 SASEGT come from the germline V gene. The germline V and J ends were trimmed by 3 bases and 3 bases, with 14 bases remaining between them. In DNA form, the CDR3 reads TGTGCCAGCAGTGAGCGGAACTTCGGGTACACCGGGGAGCTGTTTTTT. Encoded protein: CASSERNFGYTGELFF.

This chain links TRBV3-1 (or the pseudogene TRBV3-2) with TRBJ2-2; D unresolved. With 0 bases removed from V and 4 bases from J, the gap between germline ends came to 15 bases. This CDR3 is built from 17 residues. Germline V gives CDR1 LGHDT, CDR2 YNNKEL (reference sequence). The CDR3 is CASSQDSRAIITGELFF. The CDR3 nucleotides are TGTGCCAGCAGCCAAGATTCCCGAGCGATCATCACCGGGGAGCTGTTTTTT.

V usage is TRBV27 and J usage is TRBJ2-5; 13 bases fit TRBD2. Germline trimming cut 5 bases from V and 5 bases from J; bases unmatched to any gene: 11. This CDR3 is built from 17 residues. The germline V gene has CDR1 MNHEY and CDR2 SMNVEV (reference sequence). The CDR3 is CASSALRTSGSWETQYF. The CDR3 DNA follows: TGTGCCAGCAGTGCGCTGAGGACTAGCGGGAGTTGGGAGACCCAGTACTTC.

This rearrangement joins TRBV11-3 to TRBJ2-2; 9 nucleotides align to TRBD1. Germline CDR1 is SGHNT and CDR2 is YENEEA. The CDR3 loop spans 16 amino acids. V lost 1 base to trimming and J lost 4 bases; unmatched junction nucleotides: 4. The CDR3 region has the DNA TGTGCCAGCAGCTTAGGAGGGACAGGGCCCACCGGGGAGCTGTTTTTT. Translated: CASSLGGTGPTGELFF.

The chain is built from TRBV21-1 and TRBJ2-7; TRBD1, the table's D call, was not compared with the DNA. TRBV21-1 is termed a pseudogene. The CDR3 runs to 17 residues. As DNA, the CDR3 is TGTGCCAGCAGGGGACAGGGGGAGGCCTTTAACCTTTACGGGCAGTACTTC. Translation gives CASRGQGEAFNLYGQYF.

The chain employs TRBV5-1 and TRBJ2-3; TRBD2 matches at 12 bases. From germline, CDR1 is SGHRS and CDR2 YFSETQ. The CDR3 loop spans 16 amino acids. Trimming cost V 5 bases and J 2 bases; bases outside gene matches: 6. CDR3 amino acids: CASRPPSGGVTDTQYF. CDR3 DNA: TGCGCCAGCAGACCACCTAGCGGGGGGGTCACAGATACGCAGTATTTT.